This entry lists 16 T cell receptor beta chains sequenced from one sample in a study of blood T cells in healthy people across ages. Next came a second PCR, run for about 6 to 12 cycles, which used a sample-barcoded 5' primer along with a J-beta primer mix. MiXCR was run by TCRdb on the 5' RACE reads, yielding one entry per CDR3 protein. The table records about 2 million distinct CDR3 sequences, 49% of them present only once. Sequenced material: blood. These receptors were obtained from a woman in her forties in good health.

A word on this clonotype: The junction does not match germline at one end; this may be a read error. The CDR3 DNA sequence: TGTGCCAGCAGATTAGTGGTCAATGAGCAGTTCTTC. This translates into CASRLVVNEQFF. The chain recombines TRBV7-2 with TRBJ2-1; D unclear. From germline, CDR1 is SGHTA and CDR2 FQGNSA. The CDR3 is 12 amino acids.

This chain uses TRBV7-2 with TRBJ2-5; 9 positions match TRBD1. This CDR3 has 17 amino acids. Germline CDR1 reads SGHTA; CDR2 reads FQGNSA. With V trimmed by 4 bases and J by 4 bases, 13 bases remained unmatched. The CDR3 nucleotides are TGTGCCAGCAGCTACCGGGGCGGGGACAGGGTACGAGAGACCCAGTACTTC. Its translation: CASSYRGGDRVRETQYF.

V and J are TRBV9 and TRBJ1-2; 10 bases are shared with TRBD1. V dropped 4 bases and J dropped 1; count of bases not matched to a gene: 10. CDR3 length: 17 residues. Germline V gene sequence: CDR1 SGDLS, CDR2 YYNGEE. CDR3 DNA sequence: TGTGCCAGCAGCACCCCGAGGGACAGGGGTGTTAACTATGGCTACACCTTC. Its protein product is CASSTPRDRGVNYGYTF.

This chain uses TRBV7-9 with TRBJ1-2, with 7 bases lining up with TRBD1. Germline V gene lookup returns CDR1 SEHNR and CDR2 FQNEAQ (reference sequence). The V gene end was trimmed by 5 bases and the J gene end by 3 bases; junction bases not matched to a gene: 6. The CDR3 has 14 amino acids. The CDR3 reads CASSPNRGDYGYTF. The CDR3 region has the DNA TGTGCCAGCAGCCCGAACAGGGGCGACTATGGCTACACCTTC.

Only one count was recorded for this clonotype. V gene TRBV7-2 combines with J gene TRBJ2-5; a possible D gene is TRBD2 (7 bases). TRBJ2-7 matches the DNA end more closely, so the J call is doubtful. Germline-derived CDR1 and CDR2 are SGHTA and FQGNSA. This CDR3 spans 15 amino acids. The DNA for the CDR3 is TGTGCCAGCAGCCCTAGCCCTCGGGGGGCAAGCGAGCAGTACTTC. Translated, it gives CASSPSPRGASEQYF.

This clonotype has only a few counts. The chain employs TRBV7-2 and TRBJ2-7; D unresolved. The CDR3 length is 14 residues. The germline V and J ends were trimmed by 5 bases and 0 bases, with 11 bases remaining between them. Germline V gives CDR1 SGHTA, CDR2 FQGNSA. CDR3 sequence: CASSRLVNSYEQYF. CDR3 bases: TGTGCCAGCAGCAGGCTGGTAAACTCCTACGAGCAGTACTTC.

Points on this clonotype: The junction does not match germline at one end; this may be a read error. CDR3 loop: CAGSSLKDSFSEAFF. The CDR3 nucleotides read TGTGCCGGCAGCTCTCTTAAAGACAGCTTTTCCGAAGCTTTCTTT. The chain combines TRBV5-5 with TRBJ1-1; D perhaps matches TRBD1 (5 bases). The CDR3 consists of 15 residues. Germline V gene data show CDR1 as SGHKS and CDR2 as YYEKEE (reference sequence).

This clonotype was observed a handful of times. The V and J genes are TRBV20-1 and TRBJ1-2; 10 bases are a match to TRBD1. In germline, CDR1 is DFQATT, CDR2 SNEGSKA (reference sequence). With 1 base clipped from V and 6 bases from J, the junction kept 2 bases outside the gene matches. The CDR3 consists of 13 residues. CDR3 in DNA: TGCAGTGCTAGAGGGGGGACAGGGGATGGCTACACCTTC. Amino acid sequence: CSARGGTGDGYTF.

This clonotype was counted a single time. This chain links TRBV7-2 with TRBJ1-4; D gene unclear. The CDR3 has 13 residues. V was shortened by 5 bases and J by 7 bases, with 11 bases between the two germline ends. Germline V gene sequence: CDR1 SGHTA, CDR2 FQGNSA. This CDR3 reads CASSPPPAEKLFF. Written as DNA, the CDR3 is TGTGCCAGCAGCCCACCCCCAGCTGAAAAACTGTTTTTT.

The chain is built from TRBV29-1 and TRBJ1-1; 9 nucleotides align to TRBD1. CDR1 and CDR2 from the germline V gene are SQVTM and ANQGSEA. V lost 7 bases to trimming and J lost 1 base; unmatched junction nucleotides: 1. The CDR3 spans 12 residues. CDR3 nucleotides: TGCAGCGGACAGGGGGGGAACACTGAAGCTTTCTTT. Its protein product is CSGQGGNTEAFF.

This sequence joins TRBV5-1 and TRBJ2-5, with D perhaps matching TRBD2 (5 bases). V gave up 5 bases and J gave up 4 bases, with 15 bases separating them. The length of the CDR3 is 14 residues. The germline CDR1 and CDR2 sequences are SGHRS and YFSETQ. The CDR3 nucleotides read TGCGCCAGCAGAATGGCTCCGGCGGGAGAGACCCAGTACTTC. It encodes CASRMAPAGETQYF.

This clonotype was picked up a small number of times. The J gene is TRBJ1-2, the V gene TRBV4-1, with D possibly matching TRBD1 (5 bases). Trimming cost V 1 base and J 0 bases, with 12 bases left between them. Germline CDR1 MGHRA, CDR2 YSYEKL. The CDR3 spans 16 residues. CDR3 residues: CASSQVAEGANYGYTF. CDR3 in DNA: TGCGCCAGCAGCCAAGTGGCGGAAGGGGCTAACTATGGCTACACCTTC.

The rearrangement joins TRBV10-3 to TRBJ2-1; no firm D call. The CDR3 totals 12 residues. The germline V gene has CDR1 ENHRY and CDR2 SYGVKD. Between the trimmed V and J ends, which lost 0 bases and 12 bases, there was a span of 9 bases. The CDR3 reads CAISESGVVQFF. The CDR3 DNA sequence: TGTGCCATCAGTGAGTCTGGAGTGGTGCAGTTCTTC.

This clonotype was found a few times. V and J are TRBV29-1 and TRBJ2-1; 12 bases are shared with TRBD2. V lost 3 bases to trimming and J lost 8 bases; unmatched junction nucleotides: 11. The CDR3 length is 16 residues. CDR1 and CDR2 from the germline V gene are SQVTM and ANQGSEA. CDR3 region: CSVDSGGLAGGDEQFF. DNA of the CDR3: TGCAGCGTTGATAGCGGTGGGCTAGCGGGGGGGGATGAGCAGTTCTTC.

This clonotype occurred a few times. The chain is built from TRBV11-2 and TRBJ2-3, with a possible D match to TRBD2 (5 bases). CDR3 size: 15 residues. V was clipped by 2 bases and J by 3 bases, with 12 bases between them. In germline, CDR1 is SGHAT, CDR2 FQNNGV. The CDR3 coding sequence is TGTGCCAGCAGCTTAAATGGTCGGGGAACAGATACGCAGTATTTT. Protein product: CASSLNGRGTDTQYF. The full variable domain, rest sourced from reference TRBV11-2 and TRBJ2-3, is EAGVAQSPRYKIIEKRQSVAFWCNPISGHATLYWYQQILGQGPKLLIQFQNNGVVDDSQLPKDRFSAERLKGVDSTLKIQPAKLEDSAVYLCASSLNGRGTDTQYFGPGTRLTVL.

The chain joins TRBV20-1 to TRBJ1-5; no firm D call. The CDR3 runs 14 residues. The germline V gene encodes CDR1 DFQATT and CDR2 SNEGSKA (reference sequence). The V and J ends lost 5 bases and 3 bases respectively, with 14 bases between them. The CDR3 here is CSALAATPNQPQHF. The DNA for the CDR3 is TGCAGTGCTCTCGCTGCCACCCCCAATCAGCCCCAGCATTTT.